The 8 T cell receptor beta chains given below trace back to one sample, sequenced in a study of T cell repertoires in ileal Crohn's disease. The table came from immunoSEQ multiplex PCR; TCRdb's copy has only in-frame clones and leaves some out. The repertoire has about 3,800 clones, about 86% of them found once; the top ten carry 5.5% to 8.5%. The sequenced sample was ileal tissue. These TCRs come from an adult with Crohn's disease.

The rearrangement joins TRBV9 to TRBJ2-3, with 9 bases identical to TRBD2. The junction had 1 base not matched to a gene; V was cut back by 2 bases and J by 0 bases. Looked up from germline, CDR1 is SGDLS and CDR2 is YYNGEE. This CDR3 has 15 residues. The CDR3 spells CASSVTSGSTDTQYF. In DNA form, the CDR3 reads TGTGCCAGCAGCGTCACTAGCGGGAGCACAGATACGCAGTATTTT.

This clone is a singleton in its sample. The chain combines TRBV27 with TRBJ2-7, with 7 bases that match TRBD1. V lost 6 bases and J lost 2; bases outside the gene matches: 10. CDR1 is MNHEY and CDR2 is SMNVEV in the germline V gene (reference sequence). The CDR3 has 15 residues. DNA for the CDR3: TGTGCCAGCAGACAAACCCGGGACAGCGCCTACGAGCAGTACTTC. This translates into CASRQTRDSAYEQYF.

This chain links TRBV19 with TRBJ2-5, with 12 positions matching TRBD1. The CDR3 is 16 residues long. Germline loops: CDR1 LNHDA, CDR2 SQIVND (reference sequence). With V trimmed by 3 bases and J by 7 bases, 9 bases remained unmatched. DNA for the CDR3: TGTGCCAGTAGTATCGGGGACAGGGGGCGAGGAGGGACCCAGTACTTC. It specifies CASSIGDRGRGGTQYF.

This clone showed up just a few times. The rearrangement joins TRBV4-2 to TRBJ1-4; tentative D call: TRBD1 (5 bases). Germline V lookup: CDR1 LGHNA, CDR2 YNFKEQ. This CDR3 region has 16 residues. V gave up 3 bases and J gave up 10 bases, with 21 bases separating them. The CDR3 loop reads CASSQSGRESSGKLFF. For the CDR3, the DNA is TGTGCCAGCAGCCAGTCGGGGCGGGAGAGCTCCGGAAAACTGTTTTTT.

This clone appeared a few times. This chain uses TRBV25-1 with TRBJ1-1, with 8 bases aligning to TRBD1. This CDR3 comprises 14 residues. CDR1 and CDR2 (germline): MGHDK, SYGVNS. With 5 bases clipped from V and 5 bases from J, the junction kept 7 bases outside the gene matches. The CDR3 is CASSPWTGTTEAFF. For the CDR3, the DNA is TGTGCCAGCAGTCCGTGGACAGGGACTACTGAAGCTTTCTTT.

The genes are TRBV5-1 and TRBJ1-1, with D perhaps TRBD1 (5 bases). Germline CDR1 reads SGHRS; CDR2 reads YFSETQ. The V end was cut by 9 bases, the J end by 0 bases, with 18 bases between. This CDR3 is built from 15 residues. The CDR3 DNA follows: TGCGCCACCTCCAGGTCGGGGGGATTGAACACTGAAGCTTTCTTT. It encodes CATSRSGGLNTEAFF.

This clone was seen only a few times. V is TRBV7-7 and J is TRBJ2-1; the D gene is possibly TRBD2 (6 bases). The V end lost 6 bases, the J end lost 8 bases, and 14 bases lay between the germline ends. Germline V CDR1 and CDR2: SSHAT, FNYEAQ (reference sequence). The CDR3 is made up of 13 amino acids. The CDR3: CASSFGGIYEQFF. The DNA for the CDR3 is TGTGCCAGCAGTTTTGGAGGGATCTATGAGCAGTTCTTC.

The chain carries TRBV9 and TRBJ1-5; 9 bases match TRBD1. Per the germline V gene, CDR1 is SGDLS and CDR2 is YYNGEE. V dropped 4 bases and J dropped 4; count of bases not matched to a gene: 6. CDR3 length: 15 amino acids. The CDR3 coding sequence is TGTGCCAGCAGCCAGGGGACAGGGTTAAATCAGCCCCAGCATTTT. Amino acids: CASSQGTGLNQPQHF.